Listed here is a single T cell receptor beta chain. Its specificity is unknown. The study made its TRB cDNA libraries by 5' RACE, adding UMI labels. TCRdb processed the 5' RACE reads again and assigns one entry to each CDR3 protein, with no DNA. Its listing shows tens of thousands of distinct CDR3 sequences. Naivety in CD8+ T cells corresponded to a CD45RO-CCR7+CD27+CD95- phenotype. The sample is drawn from a study of CXCR3-negative and CXCR3-positive naive CD8 T cells. Study-level points and caveats: TRB CDR3 properties were used to infer TCR strength, and surface CD5 was comparable between naive subsets. When CXCR3-positive naive cells were set against CXCR3-negative naive cells, the former had more hydrophobic TRB CDR3s. Diversity was high in both naive subsets and much lower in memory cells. Naive cells, whether CXCR3-negative or CXCR3-positive, had similar TRBV-TRBJ usage, while memory cells differed.

This CDR3 spans 14 amino acids. This chain links TRBV12-3 or TRBV12-4 with TRBJ2-3; without DNA, the TCRdb call of TRBD1 cannot be checked. This clonotype was sampled from a human donor in good health. Some clones in this sample may be carry-over from other donors' samples. The sample was naive CXCR3+ CD8+ T cells from blood. Subset described: CD45RO-CCR7+CD27+CD95- naive CD8+ T cells expressing CXCR3 (TNR3+). The CDR3 protein is CASSLAGTGGTQYF.